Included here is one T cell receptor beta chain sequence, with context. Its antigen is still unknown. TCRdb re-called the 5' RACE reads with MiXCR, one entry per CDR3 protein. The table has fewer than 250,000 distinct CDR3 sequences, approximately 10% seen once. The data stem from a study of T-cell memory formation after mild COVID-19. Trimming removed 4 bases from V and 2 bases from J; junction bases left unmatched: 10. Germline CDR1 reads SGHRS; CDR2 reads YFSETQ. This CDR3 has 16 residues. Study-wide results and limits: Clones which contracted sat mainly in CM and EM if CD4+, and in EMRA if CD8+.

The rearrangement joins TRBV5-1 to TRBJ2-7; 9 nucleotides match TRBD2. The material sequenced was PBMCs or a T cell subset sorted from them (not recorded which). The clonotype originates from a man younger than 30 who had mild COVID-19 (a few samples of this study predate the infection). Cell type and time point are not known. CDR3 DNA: TGCGCCAGCAGCCCCATTCTAGCGGGGAGAACCTACGAGCAGTACTTC. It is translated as CASSPILAGRTYEQYF.